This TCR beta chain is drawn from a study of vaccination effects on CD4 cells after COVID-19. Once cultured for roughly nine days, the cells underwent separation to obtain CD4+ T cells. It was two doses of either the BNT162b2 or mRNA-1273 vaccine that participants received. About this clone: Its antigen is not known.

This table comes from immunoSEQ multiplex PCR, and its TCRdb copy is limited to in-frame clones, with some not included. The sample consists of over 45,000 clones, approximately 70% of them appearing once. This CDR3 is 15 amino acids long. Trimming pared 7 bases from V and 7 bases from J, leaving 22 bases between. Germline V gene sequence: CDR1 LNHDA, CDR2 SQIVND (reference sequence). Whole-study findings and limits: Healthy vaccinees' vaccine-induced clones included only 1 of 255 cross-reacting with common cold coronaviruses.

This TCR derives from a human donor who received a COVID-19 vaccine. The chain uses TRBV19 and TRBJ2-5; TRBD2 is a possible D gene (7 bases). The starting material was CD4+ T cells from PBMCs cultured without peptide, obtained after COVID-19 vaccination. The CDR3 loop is CASMGRGGRGGTQYF. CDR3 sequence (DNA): TGTGCCAGTATGGGACGAGGGGGGAGGGGCGGGACCCAGTACTTC.